This T cell receptor (beta chain) was profiled in a study of a mutant IDH1 vaccine in newly diagnosed glioma (dated by TCRdb to the early 2020s). Broadly, across the study: Vaccination began 4-6 weeks after radiotherapy alone, or alongside temozolomide cycles in the chemotherapy-containing groups. Of the 30 or so patients who were treated, around 60% were male and approximately 38% were female, and the mean age was approximately 40 years. Prior to enrollment, standard therapy consisting of radiotherapy alone, temozolomide alone, or radiochemotherapy with temozolomide had been administered to patients, with the combination being received by most patients. Visit V12 was the week-35 safety follow-up and visit V13 was the week-47 end of study. Six visits were used for peripheral blood collection: V03 (baseline), V05, V07, V10, V12 and V13. For exploratory analyses, under 30 treated patients had longitudinal TCRB deep sequencing done wherever samples were available.

CDR1 and CDR2 are read off the germline V gene (reference sequence) as LNHNV and YYDKDF. Reading from cysteine to phenylalanine, the CDR3 counts 15 amino acids. Kept here is only the CDR3 DNA, which spans 45 bases and is read in frame from base 1. Compared with germline, V lacks 9 bases and J lacks 1 base; bases without a gene match: 6. The time point tag for this specimen amounts to: week 35, safety follow-up. A 20-mer mutant IDH1 peptide at 300 micrograms in Montanide made up each vaccine dose, which was injected subcutaneously together with topical imiquimod. Across visits V03 through V10, patients got a total of eight vaccinations, given in weeks 1, 3, 5, 7, 11, 15, 19 and 23. Donors had newly diagnosed WHO grade 3 or 4 IDH1-mutant astrocytomas with loss of nuclear ATRX. The samples were drawn from NOA16, a multicentre, single-arm, open-label phase I trial in Germany that tested a mutant IDH1 peptide vaccine in humans for the first time. The DNeasy Blood and Tissue Kit was used to extract genomic DNA from EDTA blood for TCRB sequencing.

Library preparation employed the immunoSEQ multiplex PCR assay. Following the manufacturer's protocol, the hsTCRB Kit was used to amplify rearranged TCR beta chain sequences. An Illumina MiSeq was used to sequence the TCRB libraries. Concerning the study's data processing: The kit vendor's proprietary platform handled demultiplexing, trimming and gene mapping. TCRdb limited this immuneACCESS table to in-frame rearrangements with V and J called. A share of clones is missing; checked studies link under half to unresolved V genes, and the rest is unexplained. The DNA gave D and trimming, while V, J and clone size come from that table. This sample gives tens of thousands of clones in total; 85% to 90% of them show up just once. In total, the top ten clones hold approximately 1.5% of the sample. The research as a whole found: Changes in the top peripheral T cell clonotypes picked up by TCRB sequencing did not appear to be linked to pseudoprogression. Selection of PBMC samples for TCRB deep sequencing was based on availability. Immune responses induced by the vaccine were seen in over 90% of patients across multiple MHC alleles. The authors stated that sample limitations prevented analyses of patient blood samples from being reproduced.

A note on this clone: Its antigen is unknown. No much larger clone exists at a distance of one base, and base qualities are not known.

Sample: PBMCs, taken from a glioma patient whose treatment included an IDH1 peptide vaccine. This clonotype was sampled from a middle-aged man with glioma. Here the chain combines TRBV15 and TRBJ2-1, with 10 junctional bases fitting TRBD2. The CDR3 amino acid sequence is: CATSTGLASYNEQFF. The nucleotide sequence is TGTGCCACTTCTACGGGACTAGCGTCCTACAATGAGCAGTTCTTC.